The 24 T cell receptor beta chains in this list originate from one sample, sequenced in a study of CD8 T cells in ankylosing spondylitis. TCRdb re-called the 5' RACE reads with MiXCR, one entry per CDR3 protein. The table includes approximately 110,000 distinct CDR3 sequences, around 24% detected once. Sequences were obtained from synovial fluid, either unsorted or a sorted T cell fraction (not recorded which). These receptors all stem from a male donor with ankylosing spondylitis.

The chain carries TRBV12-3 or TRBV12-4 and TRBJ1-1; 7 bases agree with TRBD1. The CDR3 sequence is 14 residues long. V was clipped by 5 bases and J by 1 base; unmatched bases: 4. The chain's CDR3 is CASSPGQANTEAFF. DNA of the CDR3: TGTGCCAGCAGTCCAGGACAGGCGAACACTGAAGCTTTCTTT.

The CDR3 coding sequence is TGTGCCAGCAGTTACTCCGAGGGCTACACCTTC. It yields the protein CASSYSEGYTF. This chain connects TRBV12-3 or TRBV12-4 to TRBJ1-2; D gene ambiguous. The CDR3 extends over 11 amino acids. V shed 4 bases and J shed 8 bases, with 8 bases lying between them.

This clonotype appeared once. CDR3 residues: CSARDGQSYNEQFF. CDR3 DNA sequence: TGCAGTGCTAGAGATGGGCAGTCGTACAATGAGCAGTTCTTC. This chain uses TRBV20-1 with TRBJ2-1; no firm D call. The CDR3 spans 14 residues. Germline CDR1 reads DFQATT; CDR2 reads SNEGSKA (reference sequence). V lost 0 bases to trimming and J lost 4 bases, with 10 bases between them.

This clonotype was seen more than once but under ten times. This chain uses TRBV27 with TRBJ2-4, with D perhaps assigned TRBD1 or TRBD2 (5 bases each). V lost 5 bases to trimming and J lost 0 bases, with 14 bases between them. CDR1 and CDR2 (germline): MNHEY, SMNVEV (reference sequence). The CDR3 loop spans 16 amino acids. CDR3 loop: CASSHRDASAKNIQYF. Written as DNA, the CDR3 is TGTGCCAGCAGTCACCGGGACGCTTCAGCCAAAAACATTCAGTACTTC.

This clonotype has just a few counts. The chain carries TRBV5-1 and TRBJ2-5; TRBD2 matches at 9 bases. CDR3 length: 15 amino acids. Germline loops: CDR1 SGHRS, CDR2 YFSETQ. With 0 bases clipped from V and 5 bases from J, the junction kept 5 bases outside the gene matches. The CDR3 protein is CASSLVAGEGETQYF. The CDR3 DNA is TGCGCCAGCAGCTTGGTAGCGGGAGAGGGGGAGACCCAGTACTTC.

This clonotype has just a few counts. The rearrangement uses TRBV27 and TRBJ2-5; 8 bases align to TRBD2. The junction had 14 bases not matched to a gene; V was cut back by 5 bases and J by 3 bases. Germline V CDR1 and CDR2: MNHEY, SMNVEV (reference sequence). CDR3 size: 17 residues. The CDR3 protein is CASSTKFKAGVKETQYF. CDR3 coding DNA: TGTGCCAGCAGTACCAAATTTAAAGCGGGAGTAAAAGAGACCCAGTACTTC.

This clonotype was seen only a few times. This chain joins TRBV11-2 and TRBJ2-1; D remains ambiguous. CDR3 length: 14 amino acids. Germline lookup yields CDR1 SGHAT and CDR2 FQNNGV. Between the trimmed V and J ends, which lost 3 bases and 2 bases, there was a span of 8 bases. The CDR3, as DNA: TGTGCCAGCAGCTTCCCAACCACCTACAATGAGCAGTTCTTC. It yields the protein CASSFPTTYNEQFF.

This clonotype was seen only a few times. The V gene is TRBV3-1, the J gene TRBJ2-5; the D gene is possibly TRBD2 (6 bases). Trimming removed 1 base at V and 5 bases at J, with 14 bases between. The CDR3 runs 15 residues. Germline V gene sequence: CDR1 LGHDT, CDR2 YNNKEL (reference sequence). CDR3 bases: TGTGCCAGCAGCCAAGCACGGGGGATGGGGGAGACCCAGTACTTC. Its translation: CASSQARGMGETQYF.

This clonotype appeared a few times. CDR3 residues: CASSFALAGTNYNEQFF. CDR3 DNA: TGTGCCAGCAGCTTTGCACTAGCGGGGACAAACTACAATGAGCAGTTCTTC. The chain couples TRBV7-2 to TRBJ2-1; TRBD2 matches 10 bases. Germline-derived CDR1 and CDR2 are SGHTA and FQGNSA. V lost 3 bases and J lost 3; bases outside the gene matches: 8. This CDR3 is 17 amino acids long.

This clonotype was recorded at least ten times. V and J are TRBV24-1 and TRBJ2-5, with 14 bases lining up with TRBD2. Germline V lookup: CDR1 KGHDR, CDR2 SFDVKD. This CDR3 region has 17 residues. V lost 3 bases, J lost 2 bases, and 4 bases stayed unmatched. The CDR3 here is CATSDPGTSGRQETQYF. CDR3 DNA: TGTGCCACCAGTGATCCCGGGACTAGCGGGAGACAAGAGACCCAGTACTTC.

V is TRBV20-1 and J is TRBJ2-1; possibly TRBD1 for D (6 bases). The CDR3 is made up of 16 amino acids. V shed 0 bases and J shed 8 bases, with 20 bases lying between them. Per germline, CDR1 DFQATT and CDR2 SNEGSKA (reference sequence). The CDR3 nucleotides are TGCAGTGCTAGAGATCCCCGGGCAGGGGATTGGGATGAGCAGTTCTTC. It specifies CSARDPRAGDWDEQFF.

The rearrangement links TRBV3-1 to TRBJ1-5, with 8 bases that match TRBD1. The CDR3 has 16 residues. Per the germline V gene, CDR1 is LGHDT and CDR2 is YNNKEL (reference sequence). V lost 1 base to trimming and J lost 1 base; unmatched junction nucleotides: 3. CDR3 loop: CASSQGTGRSNQPQHF. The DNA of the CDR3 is TGTGCCAGCAGCCAAGGGACAGGGAGAAGCAATCAGCCCCAGCATTTT.

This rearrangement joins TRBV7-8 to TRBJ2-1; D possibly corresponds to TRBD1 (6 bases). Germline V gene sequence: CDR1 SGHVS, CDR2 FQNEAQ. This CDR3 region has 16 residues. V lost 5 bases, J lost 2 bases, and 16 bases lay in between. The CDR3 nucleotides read TGTGCCAGCAGCCCCCATGGGCAGGGGCCCTACAATGAGCAGTTCTTC. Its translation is CASSPHGQGPYNEQFF.

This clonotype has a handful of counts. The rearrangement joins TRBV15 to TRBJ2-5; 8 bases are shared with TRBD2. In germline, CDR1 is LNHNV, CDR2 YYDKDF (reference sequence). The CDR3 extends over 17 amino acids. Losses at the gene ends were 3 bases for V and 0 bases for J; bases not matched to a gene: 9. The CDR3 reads CATSRGLLAANQETQYF. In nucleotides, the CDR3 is TGTGCCACCAGCAGGGGACTACTAGCGGCAAACCAAGAGACCCAGTACTTC.

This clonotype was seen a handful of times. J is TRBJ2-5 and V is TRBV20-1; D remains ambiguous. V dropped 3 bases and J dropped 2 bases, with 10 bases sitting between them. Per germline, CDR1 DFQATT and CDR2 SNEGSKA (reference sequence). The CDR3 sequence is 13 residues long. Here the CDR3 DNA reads TGCAGTGCTAGGTCACCCCAACAAGAGACCCAGTACTTC. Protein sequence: CSARSPQQETQYF.

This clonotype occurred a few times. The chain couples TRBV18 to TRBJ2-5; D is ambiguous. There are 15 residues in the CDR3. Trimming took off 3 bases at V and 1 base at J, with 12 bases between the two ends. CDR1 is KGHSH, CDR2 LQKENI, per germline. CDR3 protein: CASSPFGSSQETQYF. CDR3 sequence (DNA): TGTGCCAGCTCACCCTTCGGGTCCTCCCAAGAGACCCAGTACTTC.

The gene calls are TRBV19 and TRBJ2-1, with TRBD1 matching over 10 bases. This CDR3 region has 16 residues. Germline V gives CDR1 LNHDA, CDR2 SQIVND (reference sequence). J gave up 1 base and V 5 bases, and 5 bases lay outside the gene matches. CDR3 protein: CASSRDRGQSYNEQFF. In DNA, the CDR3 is TGTGCCAGTAGTCGGGACAGGGGCCAATCCTACAATGAGCAGTTCTTC.

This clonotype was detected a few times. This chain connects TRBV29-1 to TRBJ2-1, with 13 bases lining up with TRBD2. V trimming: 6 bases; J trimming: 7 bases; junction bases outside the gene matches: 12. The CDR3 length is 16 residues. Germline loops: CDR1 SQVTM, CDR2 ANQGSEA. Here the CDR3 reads CSVSRTSGRLSNEQFF. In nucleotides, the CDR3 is TGCAGCGTCTCCAGGACTAGCGGGAGACTCAGTAATGAGCAGTTCTTC.

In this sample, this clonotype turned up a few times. The CDR3 is CASSAQEGTGTGNTIYF. The CDR3, as DNA: TGTGCCAGCAGTGCCCAGGAGGGGACAGGGACTGGAAACACCATATATTTT. The rearrangement joins TRBV12-3 or TRBV12-4 to TRBJ1-3; 9 bases line up with TRBD1. The CDR3 covers 17 residues. After removal of 5 bases from V and 2 bases from J, the junction contained 10 bases not matched to a gene.

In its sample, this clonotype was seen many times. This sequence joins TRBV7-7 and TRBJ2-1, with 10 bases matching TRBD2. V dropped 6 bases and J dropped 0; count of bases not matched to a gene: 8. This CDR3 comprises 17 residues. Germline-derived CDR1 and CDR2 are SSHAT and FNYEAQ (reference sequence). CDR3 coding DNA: TGTGCCAGCAGTCAGACTAGCGGGCAGAGCTCCTACAATGAGCAGTTCTTC. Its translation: CASSQTSGQSSYNEQFF.

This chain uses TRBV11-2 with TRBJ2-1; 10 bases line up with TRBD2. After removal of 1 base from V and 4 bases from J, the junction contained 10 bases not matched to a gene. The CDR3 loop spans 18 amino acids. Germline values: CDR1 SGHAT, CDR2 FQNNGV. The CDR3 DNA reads TGTGCCAGCAGCTTAGGATCTAGCGGGAGCAGGGGGTACAATGAGCAGTTCTTC. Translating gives CASSLGSSGSRGYNEQFF.

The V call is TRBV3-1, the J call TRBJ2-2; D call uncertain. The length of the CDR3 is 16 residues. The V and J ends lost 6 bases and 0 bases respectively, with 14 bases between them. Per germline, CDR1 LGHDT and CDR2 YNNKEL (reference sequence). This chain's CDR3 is CASRPQLSSNTGELFF. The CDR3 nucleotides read TGTGCCAGCAGACCACAGCTATCCTCGAACACCGGGGAGCTGTTTTTT.

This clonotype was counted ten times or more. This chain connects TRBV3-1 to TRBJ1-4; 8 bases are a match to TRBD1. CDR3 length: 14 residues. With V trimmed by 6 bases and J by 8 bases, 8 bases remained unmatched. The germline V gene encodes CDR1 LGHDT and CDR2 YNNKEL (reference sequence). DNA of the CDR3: TGTGCCAGCAGACGCGGACAGGGAGGGGAAAAACTGTTTTTT. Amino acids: CASRRGQGGEKLFF. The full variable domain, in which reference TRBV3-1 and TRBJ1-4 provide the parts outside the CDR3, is DTAVSQTPKYLVTQMGNDKSIKCEQNLGHDTMYWYKQDSKKFLKIMFSYNNKELIINETVPNRFSPKSPDKAHLNLHINSLELGDSAVYFCASRRGQGGEKLFFGSGTQLSVL.

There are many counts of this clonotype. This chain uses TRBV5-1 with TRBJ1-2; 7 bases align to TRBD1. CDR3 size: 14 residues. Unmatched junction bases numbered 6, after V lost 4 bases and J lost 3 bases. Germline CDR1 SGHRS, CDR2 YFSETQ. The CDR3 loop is CASSVTGVDYGYTF. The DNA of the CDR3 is TGCGCCAGCAGCGTTACAGGGGTCGACTATGGCTACACCTTC.